The 30 T cell receptor beta chains below come from one sample, sequenced in a study of monozygotic twins with inflammatory bowel disease (dated by TCRdb to about 2019). The library was generated by 5' RACE. TCRdb records Illumina HiSeq 2500 as the sequencer. Following TCRdb reprocessing, every CDR3 protein sequence forms one entry, and DNA is not provided. For this sample, the table gives some 170,000 distinct CDR3 sequences. The biggest ten clones account for about 2.7% of the sample. Sequences were obtained from blood. These receptors were obtained from a human donor with ulcerative colitis or Crohn's disease, or a healthy co-twin of an affected twin (not recorded which).

The chain links TRBV5-1 to TRBJ2-7; TCRdb calls TRBD1, which cannot be checked without DNA. Germline values: CDR1 SGHRS, CDR2 YFSETQ. This CDR3 contains 14 residues. CDR3 residues: CASSLSGEAYEQYF.

The chain couples TRBV12-3 or TRBV12-4 to TRBJ2-7; absent DNA, TCRdb's TRBD1 call cannot be checked. This CDR3 region has 14 residues. The chain's CDR3 is CASSLLDRGSGQYF.

This rearrangement joins TRBV6-5 to TRBJ2-4; the D call of TRBD1 rests on TCRdb alone, since no DNA is present to check it. The CDR3 consists of 16 residues. The germline V gene encodes CDR1 MNHEY and CDR2 SVGAGI. The CDR3 protein is CASSYGRTGGKNIQYF.

The chain is built from TRBV7-3 and TRBJ2-2; TCRdb selects TRBD1, and the lack of DNA leaves this call unchecked. CDR3 size: 12 residues. The germline gives CDR1 SGHTA, CDR2 FQGTGA. The chain's CDR3 is CASGHRTGELFF.

This chain links TRBV7-2 with TRBJ2-7; absent DNA, TCRdb's TRBD1 call cannot be checked. This CDR3 comprises 15 residues. The V gene's germline CDR1 is SGHTA and CDR2 FQGNSA. The CDR3 spells CASSSGGGARDEQYF. Full variable domain (remainder filled in from reference TRBV7-2 and TRBJ2-7): GAGVSQSPSNKVTEKGKDVELRCDPISGHTALYWYRQSLGQGLEFLIYFQGNSAPDKSGLPSDRFSAERTGGSVSTLTIQRTQQEDSAVYLCASSSGGGARDEQYFGPGTRLTVT.

CDR3 residues: CSVGGTGALQPQHF. This chain joins TRBV29-1 and TRBJ1-5; TCRdb reports TRBD1, a call that lacks DNA to check it against. Germline V CDR1 and CDR2: SQVTM, ANQGSEA. The CDR3 loop spans 14 amino acids. Full variable domain (rest looked up from reference TRBV29-1 and TRBJ1-5): SAVISQKPSRDICQRGTSLTIQCQVDSQVTMMFWYRQQPGQSLTLIATANQGSEATYESGFVIDKFPISRPNLTFSTLTVSNMSPEDSSIYLCSVGGTGALQPQHFGDGTRLSIL.

The J gene is TRBJ2-1, the V gene TRBV5-5; TCRdb picks TRBD1, but there is no DNA to check that call. This CDR3 spans 16 amino acids. The germline V gene encodes CDR1 SGHKS and CDR2 YYEKEE (reference sequence). Here the CDR3 reads CASSLAGQSSYNEQFF.

The V gene is TRBV28, the J gene TRBJ1-2; the TCRdb call, TRBD1, lacks DNA for checking. Germline CDR1 and CDR2: MDHEN and SYDVKM. The CDR3 sequence is 14 residues long. The CDR3 here is CASSGAGTGDGYTF.

The chain recombines TRBV24-1 with TRBJ1-5; the TRBD1 assignment by TCRdb is unverifiable without DNA. The CDR3 contains 15 residues. Germline V gives CDR1 KGHDR, CDR2 SFDVKD. CDR3: CATSDGQGGNQPQHF.

This rearrangement joins TRBV4-2 to TRBJ1-1; TCRdb picks TRBD1, but there is no DNA to check that call. From germline, CDR1 is LGHNA and CDR2 YNFKEQ. The CDR3 has 17 residues. The CDR3 sequence: CASSRGTGGAFNTEAFF.

The rearrangement links TRBV7-3 to TRBJ2-5; TCRdb returns TRBD1, unconfirmable since there is no DNA. From germline, CDR1 is SGHTA and CDR2 FQGTGA. This CDR3 comprises 17 residues. CDR3 sequence: CASSQIHRGFGQETQYF.

The V gene is TRBV7-3, the J gene TRBJ2-1; without DNA, the TCRdb call of TRBD2 cannot be checked. Germline V gene lookup returns CDR1 SGHTA and CDR2 FQGTGA. CDR3 size: 16 residues. This CDR3 is CASSLSAEAGATEQFF.

The CDR3 loop is CAISESDWQGGSSYNSPLHF. This chain joins TRBV10-3 and TRBJ1-6. This CDR3 contains 20 residues. Germline CDR1 reads ENHRY; CDR2 reads SYGVKD.

The rearrangement joins TRBV3-1 to TRBJ2-3; the TCRdb call, TRBD2, lacks DNA for checking. The germline gives CDR1 LGHDT, CDR2 YNNKEL (reference sequence). The CDR3 totals 19 residues. The chain's CDR3 is CASSQGRSGRGSSTDTQYF.

This rearrangement joins TRBV4-3 to TRBJ2-7. Germline CDR1 and CDR2: LGHNA and YSLEER. This CDR3 region has 14 residues. CDR3: CASSQEGSSYEQYF.

This chain links TRBV28 with TRBJ2-3; the D call from TCRdb, TRBD1, cannot be confirmed without DNA. Germline CDR1 and CDR2: MDHEN and SYDVKM. CDR3 length: 11 residues. The CDR3 spells CASSRADTQYF.

V gene TRBV7-9 combines with J gene TRBJ2-7; lacking DNA, the TRBD1 call made by TCRdb goes unchecked. Germline CDR1 and CDR2: SEHNR and FQNEAQ (reference sequence). This CDR3 spans 14 amino acids. This CDR3 is CASSEDRVPYEQYF.

The rearrangement links TRBV14 to TRBJ2-3. Germline CDR1 is SGHDN and CDR2 is FVKESK. The CDR3 length is 12 residues. The CDR3 sequence: CASSPGLGTQYF.

This chain joins TRBV19 and TRBJ1-2; TCRdb's D call of TRBD1 is untestable without DNA. Germline-derived CDR1 and CDR2 are LNHDA and SQIVND (reference sequence). The CDR3 is 14 amino acids. This CDR3 is CASAPGTSFYGYTF.

The chain carries TRBV28 and TRBJ2-7; TCRdb selects TRBD1, and the lack of DNA leaves this call unchecked. Germline V gene data show CDR1 as MDHEN and CDR2 as SYDVKM. The CDR3 is 12 residues long. The CDR3 protein is CASIRPEYWQYF.

The V and J genes are TRBV25-1 and TRBJ1-1. CDR3 size: 11 residues. Germline assignment: CDR1 MGHDK and CDR2 SYGVNS. The CDR3 loop is CASSENEGAFF.

J is TRBJ2-3 and V is TRBV19; the TRBD2 assignment by TCRdb is unverifiable without DNA. Germline V CDR1 and CDR2: LNHDA, SQIVND (reference sequence). This CDR3 spans 15 amino acids. This CDR3 reads CASSMTGGSGDTQYF.

The CDR3 loop is CASSVALTDTQYF. The rearrangement links TRBV9 to TRBJ2-3. Germline values: CDR1 SGDLS, CDR2 YYNGEE. The CDR3 contains 13 residues.

The chain has TRBV20-1 and TRBJ1-5. Germline loops: CDR1 DFQATT, CDR2 SNEGSKA (reference sequence). CDR3 length equals 14 residues. The CDR3 region is CSASSTTSNQPQHF.

This chain joins TRBV5-1 and TRBJ2-5; with no DNA, the TCRdb D assignment of TRBD2 cannot be verified. The CDR3 runs to 16 residues. Germline CDR1 and CDR2: SGHRS and YFSETQ. This chain's CDR3 is CASSLAGTSGQETQYF.

This chain links TRBV28 with TRBJ2-5; TCRdb's D gene call, TRBD2, goes unchecked for lack of DNA. The CDR3 extends over 17 amino acids. CDR1 and CDR2 from the germline V gene are MDHEN and SYDVKM. The CDR3 loop reads CASSFSGTSGRRETQYF.

V is TRBV29-1 and J is TRBJ2-4. The CDR3 covers 12 residues. Germline CDR1 and CDR2: SQVTM and ANQGSEA. The CDR3 here is CSVLGIGNIQYF.

V gene TRBV7-7 combines with J gene TRBJ2-7; TCRdb gives TRBD1 as the D gene, but with no DNA this cannot be confirmed. Germline V gives CDR1 SSHAT, CDR2 FNYEAQ (reference sequence). The CDR3 has 14 residues. The CDR3 loop reads CASSIGQGAYEQYF.

This chain joins TRBV5-1 and TRBJ2-7; the TCRdb D gene call, TRBD1, has no DNA to confirm it. This CDR3 comprises 14 residues. CDR1 SGHRS and CDR2 YFSETQ come from the germline V gene. CDR3 protein: CASSFSPGDYEQYF.

This chain links TRBV19 with TRBJ2-7; the D gene TCRdb calls, TRBD1, cannot be checked with no DNA. CDR1 and CDR2 (germline): LNHDA, SQIVND (reference sequence). The CDR3 has 16 amino acids. CDR3 protein: CASSIVGGINSYEQYF.